The clone carrying this T cell receptor (beta chain) was seen a handful of times. Primed by a sample-barcoded 5' primer and a J-beta primer mix, a second PCR proceeded for roughly 6 to 12 cycles. TCRdb reanalysed the 5' RACE reads using MiXCR and keeps one entry per CDR3 protein. The top ten clones hold roughly 3.7% of a sample with some 1.5 million distinct CDR3 sequences, approximately 42% of them seen once. This CDR3 has 13 residues. V was clipped by 0 bases and J by 14 bases, with 14 bases between them. Germline assignment: CDR1 MNHEY and CDR2 SVGEGT. The sample belongs to a study of blood T cells in healthy people across ages. In terms of origin and age, donors were healthy Caucasian individuals from Russia aged about 6 to 90. Approximately 9.2 milliliters was the volume of peripheral blood drawn from each donor.

The rearrangement joins TRBV6-2 or TRBV6-3 to TRBJ1-5; D unclear. The source material was blood. The receptor comes from a woman younger than 35 in good health. The CDR3 nucleotides are TGTGCCAGCAGTTACTCGACGTTGGGTTCGAAGCATTTT. Protein product: CASSYSTLGSKHF.